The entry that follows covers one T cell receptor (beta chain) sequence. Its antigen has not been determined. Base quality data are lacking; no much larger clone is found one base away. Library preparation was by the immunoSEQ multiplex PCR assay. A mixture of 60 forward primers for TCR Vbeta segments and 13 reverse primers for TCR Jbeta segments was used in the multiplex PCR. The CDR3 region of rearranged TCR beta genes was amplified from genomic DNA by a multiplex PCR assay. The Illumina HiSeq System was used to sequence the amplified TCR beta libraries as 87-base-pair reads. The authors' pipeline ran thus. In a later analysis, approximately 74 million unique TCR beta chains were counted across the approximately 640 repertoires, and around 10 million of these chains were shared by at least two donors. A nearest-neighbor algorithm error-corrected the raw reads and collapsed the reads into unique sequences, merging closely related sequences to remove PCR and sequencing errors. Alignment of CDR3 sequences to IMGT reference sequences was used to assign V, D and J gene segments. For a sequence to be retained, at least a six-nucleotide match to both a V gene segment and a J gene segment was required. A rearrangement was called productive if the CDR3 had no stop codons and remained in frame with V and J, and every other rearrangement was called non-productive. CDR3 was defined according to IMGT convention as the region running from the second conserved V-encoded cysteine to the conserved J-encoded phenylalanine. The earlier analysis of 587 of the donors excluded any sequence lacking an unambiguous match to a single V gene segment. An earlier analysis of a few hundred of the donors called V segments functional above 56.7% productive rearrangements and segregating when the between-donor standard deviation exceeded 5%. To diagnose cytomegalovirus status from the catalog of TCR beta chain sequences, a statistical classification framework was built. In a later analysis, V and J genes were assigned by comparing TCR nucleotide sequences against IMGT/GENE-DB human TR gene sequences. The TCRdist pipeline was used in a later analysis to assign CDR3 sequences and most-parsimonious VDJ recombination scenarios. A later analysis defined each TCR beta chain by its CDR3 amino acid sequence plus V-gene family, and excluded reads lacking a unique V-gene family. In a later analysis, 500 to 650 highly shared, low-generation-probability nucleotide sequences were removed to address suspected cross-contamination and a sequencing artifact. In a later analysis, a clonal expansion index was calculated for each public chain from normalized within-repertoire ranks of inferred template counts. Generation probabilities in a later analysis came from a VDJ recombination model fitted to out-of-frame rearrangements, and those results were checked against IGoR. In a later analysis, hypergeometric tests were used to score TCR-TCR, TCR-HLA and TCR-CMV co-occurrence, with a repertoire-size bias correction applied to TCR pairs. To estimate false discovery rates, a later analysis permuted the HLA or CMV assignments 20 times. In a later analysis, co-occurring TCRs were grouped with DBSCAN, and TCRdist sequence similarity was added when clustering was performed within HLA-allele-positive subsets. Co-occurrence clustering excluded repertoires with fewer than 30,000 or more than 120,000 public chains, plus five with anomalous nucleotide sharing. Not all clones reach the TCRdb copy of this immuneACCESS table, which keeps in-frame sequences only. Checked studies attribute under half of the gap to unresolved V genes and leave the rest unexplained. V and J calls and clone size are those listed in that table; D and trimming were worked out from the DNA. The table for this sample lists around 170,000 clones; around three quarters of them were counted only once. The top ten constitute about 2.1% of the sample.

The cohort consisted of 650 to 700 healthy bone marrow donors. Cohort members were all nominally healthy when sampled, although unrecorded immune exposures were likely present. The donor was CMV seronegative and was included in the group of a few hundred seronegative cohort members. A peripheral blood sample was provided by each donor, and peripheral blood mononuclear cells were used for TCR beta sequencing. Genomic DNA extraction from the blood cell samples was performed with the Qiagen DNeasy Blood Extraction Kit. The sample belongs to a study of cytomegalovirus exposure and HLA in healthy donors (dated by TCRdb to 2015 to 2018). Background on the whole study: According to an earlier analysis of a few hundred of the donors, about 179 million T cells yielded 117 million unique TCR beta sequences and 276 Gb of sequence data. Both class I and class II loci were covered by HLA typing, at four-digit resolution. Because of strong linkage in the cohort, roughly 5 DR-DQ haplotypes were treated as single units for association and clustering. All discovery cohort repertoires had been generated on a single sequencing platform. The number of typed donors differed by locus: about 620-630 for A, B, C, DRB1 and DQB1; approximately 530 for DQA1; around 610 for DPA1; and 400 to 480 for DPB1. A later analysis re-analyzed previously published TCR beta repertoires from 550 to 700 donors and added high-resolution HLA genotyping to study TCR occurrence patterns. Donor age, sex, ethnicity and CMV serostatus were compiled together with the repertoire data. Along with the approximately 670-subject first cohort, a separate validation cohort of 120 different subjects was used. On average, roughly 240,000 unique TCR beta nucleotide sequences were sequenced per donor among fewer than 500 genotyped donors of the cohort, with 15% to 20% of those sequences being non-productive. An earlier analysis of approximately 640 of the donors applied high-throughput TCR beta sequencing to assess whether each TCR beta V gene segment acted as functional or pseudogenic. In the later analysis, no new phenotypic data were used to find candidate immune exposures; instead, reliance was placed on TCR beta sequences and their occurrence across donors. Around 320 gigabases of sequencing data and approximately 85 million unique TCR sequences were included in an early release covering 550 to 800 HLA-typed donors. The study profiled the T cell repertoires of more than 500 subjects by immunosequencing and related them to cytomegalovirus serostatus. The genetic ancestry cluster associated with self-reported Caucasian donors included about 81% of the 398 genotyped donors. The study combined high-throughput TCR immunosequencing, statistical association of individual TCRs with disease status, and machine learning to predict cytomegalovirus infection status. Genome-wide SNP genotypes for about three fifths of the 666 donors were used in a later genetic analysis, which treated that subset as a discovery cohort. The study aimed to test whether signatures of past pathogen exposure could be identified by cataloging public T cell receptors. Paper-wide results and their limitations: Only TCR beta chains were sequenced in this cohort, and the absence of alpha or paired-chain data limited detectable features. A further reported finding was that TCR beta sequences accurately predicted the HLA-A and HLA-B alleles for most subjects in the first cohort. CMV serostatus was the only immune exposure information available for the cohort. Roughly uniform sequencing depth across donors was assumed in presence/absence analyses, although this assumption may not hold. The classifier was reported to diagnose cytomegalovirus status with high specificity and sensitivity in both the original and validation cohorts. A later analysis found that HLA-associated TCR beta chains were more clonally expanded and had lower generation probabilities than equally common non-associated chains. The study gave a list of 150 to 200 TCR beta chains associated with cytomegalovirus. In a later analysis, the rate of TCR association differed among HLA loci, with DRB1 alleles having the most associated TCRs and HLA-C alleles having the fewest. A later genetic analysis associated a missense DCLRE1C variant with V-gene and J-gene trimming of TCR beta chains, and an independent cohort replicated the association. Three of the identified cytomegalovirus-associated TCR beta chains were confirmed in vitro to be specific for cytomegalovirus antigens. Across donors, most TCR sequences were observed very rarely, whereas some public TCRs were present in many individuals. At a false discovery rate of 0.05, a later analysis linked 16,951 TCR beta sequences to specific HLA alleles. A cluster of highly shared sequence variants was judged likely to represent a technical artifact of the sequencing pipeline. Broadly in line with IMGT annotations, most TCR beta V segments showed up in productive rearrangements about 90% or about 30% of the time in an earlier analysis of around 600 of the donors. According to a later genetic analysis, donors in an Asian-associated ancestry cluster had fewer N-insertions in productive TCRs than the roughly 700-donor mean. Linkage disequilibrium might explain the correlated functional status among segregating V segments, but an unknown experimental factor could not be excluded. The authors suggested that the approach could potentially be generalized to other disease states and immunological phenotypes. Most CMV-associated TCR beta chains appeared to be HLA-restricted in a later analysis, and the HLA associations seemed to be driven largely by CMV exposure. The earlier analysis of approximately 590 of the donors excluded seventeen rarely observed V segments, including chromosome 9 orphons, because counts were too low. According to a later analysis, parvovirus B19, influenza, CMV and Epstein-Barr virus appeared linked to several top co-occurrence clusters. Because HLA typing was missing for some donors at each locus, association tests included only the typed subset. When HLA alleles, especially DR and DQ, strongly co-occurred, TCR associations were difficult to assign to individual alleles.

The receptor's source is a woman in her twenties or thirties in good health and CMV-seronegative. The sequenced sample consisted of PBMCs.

The nucleotide sequence reads TGTGCCAGCAGCGTAGCTACAGGGACTAGCGGGGGGAATGAGCAGTTCTTC. The translation is CASSVATGTSGGNEQFF. The rearranged segments are TRBV9 and TRBJ2-1, and TRBD2 aligns with 15 junction nucleotides. The CDR3 spans 17 residues, from the cysteine through the phenylalanine. Only the CDR3 DNA is retained, 51 bases long and in frame from the first base. The germline V and J ends show losses of 0 bases and 7 bases respectively, and no gene match explains 5 bases of the junction. Per the germline V gene, SGDLS is the CDR1 and YYNGEE is the CDR2.